These 32 T cell receptor beta chains came from one sample sequenced in a study of blood T cell repertoires in COVID-19. Generated by immunoSEQ multiplex PCR, the TCRdb table keeps only in-frame clones and is missing some. The sample includes fewer than 350,000 clones, around 90% seen only once; the top ten take about 7%. Sequencing used peripheral blood. These TCRs come from a woman in her 30s with COVID-19, enrolled during active disease.

The genes are TRBV9 and TRBJ2-5; 13 nucleotides line up with TRBD2. V dropped 5 bases and J dropped 3; count of bases not matched to a gene: 4. Germline V gene data show CDR1 as SGDLS and CDR2 as YYNGEE. The CDR3 is made up of 15 amino acids. CDR3 amino acids: CASSSGTSGEETQYF. Written as DNA, the CDR3 is TGTGCCAGCAGTTCCGGGACTAGCGGGGAAGAGACCCAGTACTTC. The full variable domain, in which reference TRBV9 and TRBJ2-5 provide the parts outside the CDR3, is DSGVTQTPKHLITATGQRVTLRCSPRSGDLSVYWYQQSLDQGLQFLIQYYNGEERAKGNILERFSAQQFPDLHSELNLSSLELGDSALYFCASSSGTSGEETQYFGPGTRLLVL.

The chain recombines TRBV2 with TRBJ1-2; D unresolved. The CDR3 is 13 residues long. The V gene's germline CDR1 is SNHLY and CDR2 FYNNEI. V was trimmed by 2 bases and J by 8 bases, leaving 12 bases between them. The CDR3 here is CASSELVPQGYTF. DNA for the CDR3: TGTGCCAGCAGTGAACTCGTGCCCCAGGGCTACACCTTC. Full variable domain (remainder filled in from reference TRBV2 and TRBJ1-2): EPEVTQTPSHQVTQMGQEVILRCVPISNHLYFYWYRQILGQKVEFLVSFYNNEISEKSEIFDDQFSVERPDGSNFTLKIRSTKLEDSAMYFCASSELVPQGYTFGSGTRLTVV.

The J gene is TRBJ1-2, the V gene TRBV14; the D is unclear. The CDR3 has 14 amino acids. Germline values: CDR1 SGHDN, CDR2 FVKESK. V gave up 4 bases and J gave up 5 bases, with 14 bases separating them. The CDR3 region is CASSLIGRSYGYTF. Written as DNA, the CDR3 is TGTGCCAGCAGCCTAATCGGCCGGAGTTATGGCTACACCTTC.

This chain links TRBV7-8 with TRBJ2-1; 9 bases fit TRBD2. There are 16 residues in the CDR3. Germline V CDR1 and CDR2: SGHVS, FQNEAQ. V lost 5 bases to trimming and J lost 4 bases; unmatched junction nucleotides: 9. CDR3 in DNA: TGTGCCAGCAGCGAATATAGCGGGAGATTATACAATGAGCAGTTCTTC. Protein: CASSEYSGRLYNEQFF. The variable domain in full, completed from reference TRBV7-8 and TRBJ2-1, reads GAGVSQSPRYKVAKRGQDVALRCDPISGHVSLFWYQQALGQGPEFLTYFQNEAQLDKSGLPSDRFFAERPEGSVSTLKIQRTQQEDSAVYLCASSEYSGRLYNEQFFGPGTRLTVL.

This clone has a handful of counts. The chain carries TRBV6-5 and TRBJ1-5; D is possibly TRBD1 (6 bases). The length of the CDR3 is 15 residues. V shed 6 bases and J shed 3 bases, with 15 bases lying between them. Looked up from germline, CDR1 is MNHEY and CDR2 is SVGAGI. Written as DNA, the CDR3 is TGTGCCAGCAGGCCTACAGGGTTGGTCAATCAGCCCCAGCATTTT. The encoded protein is CASRPTGLVNQPQHF.

The rearrangement joins TRBV30 to TRBJ2-1, with D perhaps TRBD1 (7 bases). This CDR3 is 13 amino acids long. Trimming cost V 3 bases and J 8 bases, with 14 bases left between them. Germline assignment: CDR1 GTSNPN and CDR2 SVGIG (reference sequence). The CDR3 loop reads CAWSSVRGDEQFF. In DNA, the CDR3 is TGTGCCTGGAGCTCCGTCAGGGGGGATGAGCAGTTCTTC. Supplemented by reference TRBV30 and TRBJ2-1, the full variable domain reads SQTIHQWPATLVQPVGSPLSLECTVEGTSNPNLYWYRQAAGRGLQLLFYSVGIGQISSEVPQNLSASRPQDRQFILSSKKLLLSDSGFYLCAWSSVRGDEQFFGPGTRLTVL.

J is TRBJ2-1 and V is TRBV7-2; 9 positions agree with TRBD2. CDR1 is SGHTA and CDR2 is FQGNSA in the germline V gene. There are 17 residues in the CDR3. The V gene end was trimmed by 1 base and the J gene end by 4 bases; junction bases not matched to a gene: 8. DNA of the CDR3: TGTGCCAGCAGCTTAGAGAGCGGGAGGTATTTTTACAATGAGCAGTTCTTC. It codes for CASSLESGRYFYNEQFF.

The chain couples TRBV6-5 to TRBJ1-1, with D perhaps TRBD1 (5 bases). Germline-derived CDR1 and CDR2 are MNHEY and SVGAGI. The V and J ends lost 5 bases and 1 base respectively, with 14 bases between them. The CDR3 extends over 15 amino acids. CDR3 in DNA: TGTGCCAGCAGTCCTGACCCCCAGGGGAACACTGAAGCTTTCTTT. Its translation: CASSPDPQGNTEAFF.

This chain joins TRBV7-9 and TRBJ2-1, with D hard to call. The V end was cut by 1 base, the J end by 4 bases, with 14 bases between. Germline lookup yields CDR1 SEHNR and CDR2 FQNEAQ (reference sequence). The CDR3 extends over 16 amino acids. CDR3 region: CASSLVVAEFYNEQFF. CDR3 in DNA: TGTGCCAGCAGCTTAGTGGTTGCGGAGTTTTACAATGAGCAGTTCTTC.

Concerning this clone: Other DNA variants within this sample encode the same CDR3. The chain joins TRBV6-5 to TRBJ2-7; no firm D call. Trimming removed 2 bases at V and 4 bases at J, with 3 bases between. The CDR3 has 11 amino acids. Germline V lookup: CDR1 MNHEY, CDR2 SVGAGI. The CDR3 region has the DNA TGTGCCAGCAGTTACCGGTACGAGCAGTACTTC. It yields the protein CASSYRYEQYF.

The DNA of the CDR3 is TGTGCCAGCAGCCGTAAGCCTAAATCCACAGATACGCAGTATTTT. It yields the protein CASSRKPKSTDTQYF. This chain uses TRBV3-1 (or the pseudogene TRBV3-2) with TRBJ2-3; D gene uncertain. Germline V gene sequence: CDR1 LGHDT, CDR2 YNNKEL (reference sequence). CDR3 length equals 15 residues. V was cut by 4 bases and J by 2 bases, with 13 bases left in between.

The rearrangement uses TRBV7-9 and TRBJ2-5; D perhaps matches TRBD2 (5 bases). V was clipped by 1 base and J by 4 bases, with 16 bases between them. Germline CDR1 SEHNR, CDR2 FQNEAQ (reference sequence). The CDR3 has 16 residues. The CDR3 DNA sequence: TGTGCCAGCAGCTTAGAAAGCCCTCGGGGTGGAGAGACCCAGTACTTC. It encodes CASSLESPRGGETQYF.

This chain uses TRBV29-1 with TRBJ2-2; D uncertain. The V gene's germline CDR1 is SQVTM and CDR2 ANQGSEA. The CDR3 extends over 13 amino acids. V dropped 7 bases and J dropped 1 base, with 10 bases sitting between them. For the CDR3, the DNA is TGCAGCGCGGGCGTTAGGAACACCGGGGAGCTGTTTTTT. It is translated as CSAGVRNTGELFF.

This clone was recorded only once. The CDR3 DNA reads as TGTGCCAGCAGCTTCAGCCAGGGTAAGGAAAAACTGTTTTTT. This gives the protein CASSFSQGKEKLFF. This chain uses TRBV11-2 with TRBJ1-4, with D maybe TRBD1 (5 bases). The CDR3 contains 14 residues. The germline CDR1 and CDR2 sequences are SGHAT and FQNNGV. V was pared by 3 bases and J by 8 bases, with 13 bases between.

The J gene is TRBJ2-7, the V gene TRBV4-1; 12 positions agree with TRBD1. J was trimmed by 5 bases and V by 3 bases; bases with no gene match: 8. The CDR3 covers 16 residues. Per germline, CDR1 MGHRA and CDR2 YSYEKL. CDR3 region: CASSQGWGQGADEQYF. CDR3 nucleotides: TGCGCCAGCAGCCAGGGGTGGGGACAGGGGGCTGACGAGCAGTACTTC.

V gene TRBV10-3 combines with J gene TRBJ2-5; TRBD1 agrees at 8 bases. Germline lookup yields CDR1 ENHRY and CDR2 SYGVKD. The ends lost 4 bases at V and 1 base at J; junction bases unmatched: 8. The CDR3 sequence is 16 residues long. This CDR3 reads CAISGGTGTIQETQYF. The CDR3 DNA reads as TGTGCCATCAGTGGGGGGACAGGAACCATCCAAGAGACCCAGTACTTC.

The rearrangement uses TRBV12-3 or TRBV12-4 and TRBJ1-1; D is uncertain. The CDR3 runs to 12 residues. With 3 bases removed from V and 1 base from J, the gap between germline ends came to 3 bases. The CDR3 loop is CASSFWNTEAFF. CDR3 coding DNA: TGTGCCAGCAGTTTCTGGAACACTGAAGCTTTCTTT.

The chain uses TRBV6-4 and TRBJ1-5, with 8 positions matching TRBD1. From germline, CDR1 is MRHNA and CDR2 SNTAGT. The CDR3 is 14 residues long. The trim removed 4 bases at V and 6 bases at J, leaving 5 bases unmatched. The CDR3 protein is CASSVQGGSQPQHF. In nucleotides, the CDR3 is TGTGCCAGCAGTGTACAGGGGGGCAGTCAGCCCCAGCATTTT.

This chain connects TRBV11-2 to TRBJ1-1, with D possibly matching TRBD1 (6 bases). The V end lost 2 bases, the J end lost 5 bases, and 18 bases lay between the germline ends. This CDR3 is 16 amino acids long. From germline, CDR1 is SGHAT and CDR2 FQNNGV. In DNA form, the CDR3 reads TGTGCCAGCAGCTTACGAGGGGGGGGCGCGGCTACTGAAGCTTTCTTT. Amino acid sequence: CASSLRGGGAATEAFF. Filled out from reference TRBV11-2 and TRBJ1-1, the complete variable domain reads EAGVAQSPRYKIIEKRQSVAFWCNPISGHATLYWYQQILGQGPKLLIQFQNNGVVDDSQLPKDRFSAERLKGVDSTLKIQPAKLEDSAVYLCASSLRGGGAATEAFFGQGTRLTVV.

The chain couples TRBV6-5 to TRBJ1-1; 9 nucleotides agree with TRBD1. This CDR3 region has 15 residues. Germline trimming cut 6 bases from V and 5 bases from J; bases unmatched to any gene: 10. Germline V lookup: CDR1 MNHEY, CDR2 SVGAGI. CDR3 nucleotide sequence: TGTGCCAGCAGCCGTGACAGGGGGAGTATTACTGAAGCTTTCTTT. It is translated as CASSRDRGSITEAFF.

This clone has a single count. The chain uses TRBV24-1 and TRBJ1-5; 7 positions match TRBD1. The CDR3 has 16 residues. Germline V gene lookup returns CDR1 KGHDR and CDR2 SFDVKD. The V segment lost 3 bases and the J segment 2 bases; nucleotides outside the gene matches: 6. Here the CDR3 reads CATSDRTGEGNQPQHF. The DNA of the CDR3 is TGTGCCACCAGTGATCGGACAGGAGAGGGCAATCAGCCCCAGCATTTT.

The chain couples TRBV2 to TRBJ2-7, with D unresolved. CDR3 size: 13 residues. Trimming stripped 10 bases from V and 0 bases from J, with 13 bases between. Germline V gene sequence: CDR1 SNHLY, CDR2 FYNNEI. The CDR3 sequence is CATALDTSYEQYF. The DNA of the CDR3 is TGTGCCACCGCCCTTGACACCTCCTACGAGCAGTACTTC.

The chain's CDR3 is CAISERDRGMEKLFF. The CDR3 nucleotides read TGTGCCATCAGTGAGCGGGACAGGGGGATGGAAAAACTGTTTTTT. The chain employs TRBV10-3 and TRBJ1-4; 11 nucleotides align to TRBD1. With V trimmed by 2 bases and J by 8 bases, 4 bases remained unmatched. The CDR3 covers 15 residues. Germline CDR1 ENHRY, CDR2 SYGVKD.

The chain combines TRBV27 with TRBJ2-1, with 7 bases fitting TRBD1. Germline V lookup: CDR1 MNHEY, CDR2 SMNVEV (reference sequence). The junction had 6 bases not matched to a gene; V was cut back by 4 bases and J by 9 bases. The CDR3 extends over 13 amino acids. The CDR3 here is CASSSDRVGEQFF. CDR3 sequence (DNA): TGTGCCAGCAGTTCCGACAGGGTCGGTGAGCAGTTCTTC.

The V call is TRBV28, the J call TRBJ2-3, with D perhaps matching TRBD1 (6 bases). This CDR3 region has 15 residues. With 4 bases removed from V and 0 bases from J, the gap between germline ends came to 11 bases. Per germline, CDR1 MDHEN and CDR2 SYDVKM. The CDR3 region has the DNA TGTGCCAGCAGTTCCGGACAGCTTAGCACAGATACGCAGTATTTT. Protein product: CASSSGQLSTDTQYF.

Only one count was recorded for this clone. The V and J genes are TRBV2 and TRBJ2-3, with D possibly matching TRBD2 (5 bases). Per germline, CDR1 SNHLY and CDR2 FYNNEI. Deletions cut 4 bases from V and 0 bases from J, with 11 bases between. The length of the CDR3 is 15 residues. The CDR3: CASSGLLTSTDTQYF. DNA of the CDR3: TGTGCCAGCAGTGGACTACTCACTAGCACAGATACGCAGTATTTT.

The chain links TRBV7-9 to TRBJ2-7; 7 bases match TRBD1. This CDR3 contains 15 residues. J was trimmed by 1 base and V by 3 bases; bases with no gene match: 6. Looked up from germline, CDR1 is SEHNR and CDR2 is FQNEAQ (reference sequence). In DNA form, the CDR3 reads TGTGCCAGCAGCTTCCGGGACAGCAATTCCTACGAGCAGTACTTC. This codes for CASSFRDSNSYEQYF. The full variable domain, completed using reference TRBV7-9 and TRBJ2-7, is DTGVSQNPRHKITKRGQNVTFRCDPISEHNRLYWYRQTLGQGPEFLTYFQNEAQLEKSRLLSDRFSAERPKGSFSTLEIQRTEQGDSAMYLCASSFRDSNSYEQYFGPGTRLTVT.

J is TRBJ2-1 and V is TRBV7-2, with TRBD2 identical over 10 bases. The germline CDR1 and CDR2 sequences are SGHTA and FQGNSA. The CDR3 is 16 residues long. Losses at the gene ends were 0 bases for V and 4 bases for J; bases not matched to a gene: 3. This CDR3 reads CASSLASSGRYNEQFF. CDR3 nucleotide sequence: TGTGCCAGCAGCTTAGCGTCTAGCGGGAGATACAATGAGCAGTTCTTC.

This chain links TRBV7-9 with TRBJ2-7; TRBD1 agrees at 9 bases. There are 15 residues in the CDR3. Germline-derived CDR1 and CDR2 are SEHNR and FQNEAQ (reference sequence). The trim removed 5 bases at V and 3 bases at J, leaving 8 bases unmatched. The CDR3 DNA follows: TGTGCCAGCAGCCTCGGGACAGGGATTCTCTACGAGCAGTACTTC. This encodes CASSLGTGILYEQYF.

The rearrangement uses TRBV5-1 and TRBJ2-3, with a tentative D call TRBD2 (7 bases). V lost 4 bases and J 2 bases, leaving 11 bases between the germline ends. CDR1 is SGHRS and CDR2 is YFSETQ in the germline V gene. The CDR3 covers 14 residues. This CDR3 reads CASSLGGATDTQYF. For the CDR3, the DNA is TGCGCCAGCAGCCTAGGGGGGGCCACAGATACGCAGTATTTT. Filled out from reference TRBV5-1 and TRBJ2-3, the complete variable domain reads KAGVTQTPRYLIKTRGQQVTLSCSPISGHRSVSWYQQTPGQGLQFLFEYFSETQRNKGNFPGRFSGRQFSNSRSEMNVSTLELGDSALYLCASSLGGATDTQYFGPGTRLTVL.

This chain uses TRBV2 with TRBJ2-1; 9 positions agree with TRBD2. With 7 bases clipped from V and 2 bases from J, the junction kept 3 bases outside the gene matches. CDR1 and CDR2 from the germline V gene are SNHLY and FYNNEI. The CDR3 covers 14 residues. CDR3 sequence (DNA): TGTGCCAGCACCGGCGGGAGGGCCTACAATGAGCAGTTCTTC. It codes for CASTGGRAYNEQFF.

V gene TRBV7-2 combines with J gene TRBJ1-3; D not resolved. V lost 2 bases and J lost 2, with 13 bases in between. The CDR3 extends over 16 amino acids. Germline-derived CDR1 and CDR2 are SGHTA and FQGNSA. The CDR3 protein is CASSLYTISPGNTIYF. The CDR3 DNA sequence: TGTGCCAGCAGCTTATACACCATCTCTCCTGGAAACACCATATATTTT.